This record concerns one TCR beta chain sequence. What it binds is unknown. This entry is derived from a study of STAT5B mutations in CD4+ large granular lymphocyte leukemia. Overall study results and limits: 8/27 top patient clones versus 2/35 control clones were TRBV06-family.

The CDR3 consists of 13 residues. In germline, CDR1 is MNHNS, CDR2 SASEGT. Sequenced by immunoSEQ multiplex PCR; TCRdb stores in-frame clones only, minus some. The sample carries tens of thousands of clones, 65% to 90% recorded once. Sequences were obtained from CD4+ T cells from blood buffy coats. This chain links TRBV6-1 with TRBJ2-5; unclear D gene. The J call is uncertain, as TRBJ2-7 better fits the DNA end. The source of this sequence is a human donor in good health. As DNA, the CDR3 is TGTGCCAGCAGTGAATATTTAATCTACGAGCAGTACTTC. The encoded protein is CASSEYLIYEQYF.